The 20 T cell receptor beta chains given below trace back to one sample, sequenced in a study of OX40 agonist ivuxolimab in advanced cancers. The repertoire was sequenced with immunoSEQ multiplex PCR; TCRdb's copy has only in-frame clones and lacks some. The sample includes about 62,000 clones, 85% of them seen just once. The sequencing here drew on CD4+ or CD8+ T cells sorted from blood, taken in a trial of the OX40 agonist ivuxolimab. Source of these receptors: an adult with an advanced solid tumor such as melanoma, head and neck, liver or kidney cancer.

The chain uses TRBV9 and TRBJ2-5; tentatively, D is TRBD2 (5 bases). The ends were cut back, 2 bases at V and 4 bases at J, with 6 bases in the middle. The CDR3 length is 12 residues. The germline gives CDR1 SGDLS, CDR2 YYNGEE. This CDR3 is CASSVAGETQYF. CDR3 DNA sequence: TGTGCCAGCAGCGTCGCGGGAGAGACCCAGTACTTC.

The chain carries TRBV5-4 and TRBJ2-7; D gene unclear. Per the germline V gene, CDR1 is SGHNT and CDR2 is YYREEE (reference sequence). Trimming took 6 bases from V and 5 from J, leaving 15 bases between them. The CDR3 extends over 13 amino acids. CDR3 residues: CASNPEFGDEQYF. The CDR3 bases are TGTGCCAGCAATCCTGAGTTTGGCGACGAGCAGTACTTC.

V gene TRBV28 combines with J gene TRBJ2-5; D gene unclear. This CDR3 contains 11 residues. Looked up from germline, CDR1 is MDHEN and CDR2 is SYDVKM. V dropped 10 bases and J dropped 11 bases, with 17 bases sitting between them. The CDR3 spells CATQRPREQYF. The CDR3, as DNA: TGTGCCACCCAACGGCCGCGAGAGCAGTACTTC.

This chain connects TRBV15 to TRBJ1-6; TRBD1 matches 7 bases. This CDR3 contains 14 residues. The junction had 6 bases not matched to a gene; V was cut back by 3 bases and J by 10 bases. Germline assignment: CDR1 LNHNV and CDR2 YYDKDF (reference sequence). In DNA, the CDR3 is TGTGCCACCAGCAGGACAGGGAGAGACTCACCCCTCCACTTT. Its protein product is CATSRTGRDSPLHF. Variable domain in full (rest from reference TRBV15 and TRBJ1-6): DAMVIQNPRYQVTQFGKPVTLSCSQTLNHNVMYWYQQKSSQAPKLLFHYYDKDFNNEADTPDNFQSRRPNTSFCFLDIRSPGLGDTAMYLCATSRTGRDSPLHFGNGTRLTVT.

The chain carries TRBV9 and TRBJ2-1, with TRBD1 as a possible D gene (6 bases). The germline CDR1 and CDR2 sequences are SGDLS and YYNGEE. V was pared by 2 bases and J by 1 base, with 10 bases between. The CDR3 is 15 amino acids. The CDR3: CASSVGAGSYNEQFF. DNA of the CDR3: TGTGCCAGCAGCGTGGGGGCTGGGTCCTACAATGAGCAGTTCTTC.

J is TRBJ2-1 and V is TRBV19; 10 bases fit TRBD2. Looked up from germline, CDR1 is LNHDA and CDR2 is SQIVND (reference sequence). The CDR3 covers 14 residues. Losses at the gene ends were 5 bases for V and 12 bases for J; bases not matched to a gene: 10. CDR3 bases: TGTGCCAGTAGTTTACCGGGACTAGCGAGGCGGCAGTTCTTC. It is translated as CASSLPGLARRQFF. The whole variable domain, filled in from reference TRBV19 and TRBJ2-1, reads DGGITQSPKYLFRKEGQNVTLSCEQNLNHDAMYWYRQDPGQGLRLIYYSQIVNDFQKGDIAEGYSVSREKKESFPLTVTSAQKNPTAFYLCASSLPGLARRQFFGPGTRLTVL.

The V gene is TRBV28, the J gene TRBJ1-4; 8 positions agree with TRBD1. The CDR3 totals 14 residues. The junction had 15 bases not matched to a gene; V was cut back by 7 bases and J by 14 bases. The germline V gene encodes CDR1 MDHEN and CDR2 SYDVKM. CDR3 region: CASKTDRVGPSLFF. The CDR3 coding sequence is TGTGCCAGCAAAACGGACAGGGTGGGCCCCTCCCTGTTTTTT. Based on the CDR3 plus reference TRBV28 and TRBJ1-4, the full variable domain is DVKVTQSSRYLVKRTGEKVFLECVQDMDHENMFWYRQDPGLGLRLIYFSYDVKMKEKGDIPEGYSVSREKKERFSLILESASTNQTSMYLCASKTDRVGPSLFFGSGTQLSVL.

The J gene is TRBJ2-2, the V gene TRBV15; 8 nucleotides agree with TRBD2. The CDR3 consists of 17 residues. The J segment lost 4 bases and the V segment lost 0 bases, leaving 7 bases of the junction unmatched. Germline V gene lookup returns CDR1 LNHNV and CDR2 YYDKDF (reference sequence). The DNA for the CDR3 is TGTGCCACCAGCAGAGATTTACAGCGGGAGTTCACCGGGGAGCTGTTTTTT. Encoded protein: CATSRDLQREFTGELFF.

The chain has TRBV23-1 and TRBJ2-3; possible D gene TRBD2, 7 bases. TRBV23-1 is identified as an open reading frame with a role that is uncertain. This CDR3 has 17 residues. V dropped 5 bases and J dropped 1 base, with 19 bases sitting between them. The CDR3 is CASSSAGEGGGTDTQYF. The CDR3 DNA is TGCGCCAGCAGTTCCGCGGGAGAGGGGGGCGGCACAGATACGCAGTATTTT.

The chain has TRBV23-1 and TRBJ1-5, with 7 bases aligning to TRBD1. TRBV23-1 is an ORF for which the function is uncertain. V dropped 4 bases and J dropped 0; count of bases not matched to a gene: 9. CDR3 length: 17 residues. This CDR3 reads CASSRPRDSHSNQPQHF. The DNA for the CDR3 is TGCGCCAGCAGTCGGCCGAGGGACAGCCATAGCAATCAGCCCCAGCATTTT.

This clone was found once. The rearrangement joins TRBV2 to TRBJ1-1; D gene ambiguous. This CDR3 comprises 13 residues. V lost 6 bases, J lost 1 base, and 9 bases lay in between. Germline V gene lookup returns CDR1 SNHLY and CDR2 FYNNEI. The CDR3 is CASRVTQNTEAFF. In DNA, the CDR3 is TGTGCCAGCAGGGTGACGCAGAACACTGAAGCTTTCTTT.

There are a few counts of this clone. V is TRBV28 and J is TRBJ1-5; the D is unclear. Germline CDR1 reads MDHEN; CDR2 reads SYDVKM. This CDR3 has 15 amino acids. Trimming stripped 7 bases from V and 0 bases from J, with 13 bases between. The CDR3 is CASKGGANSNQPQHF. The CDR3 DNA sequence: TGTGCCAGCAAAGGCGGAGCTAATAGCAATCAGCCCCAGCATTTT.

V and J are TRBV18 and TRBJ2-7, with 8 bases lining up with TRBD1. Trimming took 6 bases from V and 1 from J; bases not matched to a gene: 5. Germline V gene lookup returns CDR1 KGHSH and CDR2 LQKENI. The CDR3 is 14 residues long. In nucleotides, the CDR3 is TGTGCCAGCTCCTCCGGGACAGGTTCCTACGAGCAGTACTTC. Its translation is CASSSGTGSYEQYF.

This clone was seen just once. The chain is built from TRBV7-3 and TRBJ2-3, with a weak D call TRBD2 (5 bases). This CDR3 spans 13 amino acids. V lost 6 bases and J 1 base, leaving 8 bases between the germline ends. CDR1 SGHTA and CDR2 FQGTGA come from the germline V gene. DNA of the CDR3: TGTGCCAGCAGTCCCGGGGGCACAGATACGCAGTATTTT. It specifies CASSPGGTDTQYF.

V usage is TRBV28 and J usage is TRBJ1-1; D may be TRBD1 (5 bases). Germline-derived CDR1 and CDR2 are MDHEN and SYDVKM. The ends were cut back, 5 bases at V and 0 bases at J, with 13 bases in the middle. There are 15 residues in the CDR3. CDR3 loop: CASSGIRGLNTEAFF. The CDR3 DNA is TGTGCCAGCAGTGGCATAAGGGGCTTGAACACTGAAGCTTTCTTT.

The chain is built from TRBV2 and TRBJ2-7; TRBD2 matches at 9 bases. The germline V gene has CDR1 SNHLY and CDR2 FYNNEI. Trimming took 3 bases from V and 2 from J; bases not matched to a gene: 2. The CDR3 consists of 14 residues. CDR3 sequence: CASSDRLAAYEQYF. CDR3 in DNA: TGTGCCAGCAGTGACCGACTAGCGGCCTACGAGCAGTACTTC.

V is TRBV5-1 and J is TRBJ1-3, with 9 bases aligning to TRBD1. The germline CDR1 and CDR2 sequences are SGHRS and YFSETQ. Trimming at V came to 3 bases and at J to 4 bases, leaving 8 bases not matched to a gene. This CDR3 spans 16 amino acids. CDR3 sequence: CASSSRTGAMGNTIYF. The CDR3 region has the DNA TGCGCCAGCAGCTCGAGGACAGGGGCCATGGGAAACACCATATATTTT.

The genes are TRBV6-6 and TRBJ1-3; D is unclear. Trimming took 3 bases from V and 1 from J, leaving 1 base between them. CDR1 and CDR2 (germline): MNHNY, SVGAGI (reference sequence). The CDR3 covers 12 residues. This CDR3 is CASSYSGNTIYF. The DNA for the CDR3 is TGTGCCAGCAGTTATTCTGGAAACACCATATATTTT.

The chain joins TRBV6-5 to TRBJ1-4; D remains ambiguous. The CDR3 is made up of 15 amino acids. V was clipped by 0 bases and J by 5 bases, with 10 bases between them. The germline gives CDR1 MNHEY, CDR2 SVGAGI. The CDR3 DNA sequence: TGTGCCAGCAGTTACTCGGGTAGGACGAATGAAAAACTGTTTTTT. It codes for CASSYSGRTNEKLFF.

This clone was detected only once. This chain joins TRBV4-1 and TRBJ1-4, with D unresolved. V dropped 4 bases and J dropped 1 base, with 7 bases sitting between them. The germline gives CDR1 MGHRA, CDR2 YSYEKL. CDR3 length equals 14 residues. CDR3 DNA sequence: TGCGCCAGCAGCCGGGCGTTAACTAATGAAAAACTGTTTTTT. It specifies CASSRALTNEKLFF.